Listed below are T cell receptor beta chains from one sample, sequenced in a study of PD-L1 blockade in urothelial cancer. Assay used: immunoSEQ multiplex PCR; TCRdb lists only in-frame clones, some missing. The data show around 68,000 clones, more than 80% seen once. Sequenced material: PBMCs, taken around atezolizumab (anti-PD-L1) treatment. Receptors were obtained from a man aged 65-85 years with urothelial cancer. Both conserved end residues are part of each CDR3. The D gene is left open where the match is weak. The listing skips clone size in some rows; elsewhere it reads once, few, many or a size class.

clone size	D gene	V gene	J gene	CDR3 DNA	CDR3 protein
NA	NA	TRBV6-1	TRBJ1-2	TGTGCCAGCAGTGAACAAGGGGATGGCTACACCTTC	CASSEQGDGYTF
NA	NA	TRBV4-2	TRBJ2-3	TGTGCCAGCAGCCGGGGACTGTCCCTCACAGATACGCAGTATTTT	CASSRGLSLTDTQYF
NA	NA	TRBV7-8	TRBJ1-4	TGTGCCAGCAGCTCGGGGAGGGGGAGTGCTAATGAAAAACTGTTTTTT	CASSSGRGSANEKLFF
NA	NA	TRBV11-2	TRBJ1-1	TGTGCCAGCAGCTTACGGTCGGGGGAGGAAGCTTTCTTT	CASSLRSGEEAFF
NA	TRBD1	TRBV27	TRBJ2-5	TGTGCCAGCAGTGGCGGACAGGGCCAAGAGACCCAGTACTTC	CASSGGQGQETQYF
NA	TRBD1	TRBV19	TRBJ2-5	TGTGCCAGTAATACCTTAGGACAGGGCCAAGAGACCCAGTACTTC	CASNTLGQGQETQYF
NA	TRBD2	TRBV5-4	TRBJ2-1	TGTGCCAGCAGCTTGGGTACTAGCGGCCTGACCTACAATGAGCAGTTCTTC	CASSLGTSGLTYNEQFF
NA	TRBD2	TRBV5-1	TRBJ2-5	TGCGCCAGCAGCTTGGCTCCTAGCGGGAGTCGAGAGACCCAGTACTTC	CASSLAPSGSRETQYF
NA	TRBD1	TRBV4-2	TRBJ1-1	TGTGCCAGCAGAACCGGACAGGGAATAGGGACTGAAGCTTTCTTT	CASRTGQGIGTEAFF
few	TRBD2	TRBV10-3	TRBJ2-7	TGTGCCATCAGTGAAGGTAGCGGGGCCGCCTACGAGCAGTACTTC	CAISEGSGAAYEQYF
NA	NA	TRBV4-3	TRBJ2-1	TGCGCCAGCAGCCCGGGGAGCGGAAAGGAATACAATGAGCAGTTCTTC	CASSPGSGKEYNEQFF
NA	TRBD1	TRBV4-3	TRBJ1-2	TGCGCCAGCAGCCAAGATAGGACAGGGCGCTATGGCTACACCTTC	CASSQDRTGRYGYTF
once	TRBD2	TRBV7-9	TRBJ2-7	TGTGCCAGCAGCTCTAGCGGGACCTACTCTTCTCACGAGCAGTACTTC	CASSSSGTYSSHEQYF
NA	NA	TRBV18	TRBJ2-7	TGTGCCAGCTCATCCGTAGGACAAACCTACGAGCAGTACTTC	CASSSVGQTYEQYF
NA	NA	TRBV5-4	TRBJ1-1	TGTGCCAGCGCTATTATGGGGCTCCGGAACACTGAAGCTTTCTTT	CASAIMGLRNTEAFF
NA	NA	TRBV19	TRBJ1-5	TGTGCCAGTAGTATCGTCGGTCGCCCGCCCCAGCATTTT	CASSIVGRPPQHF
NA	TRBD1	TRBV4-3	TRBJ2-2	TGCGCCAGCAGCCAAGATTTTCCGGCAGGGGGTACCTTAAGCGGGGAGCTGTTTTTT	CASSQDFPAGGTLSGELFF
NA	TRBD1	TRBV6-1	TRBJ2-7	TGTGCCGTAGGGGGCAGGGTCGACGAGCAGTACTTC	CAVGGRVDEQYF
NA	TRBD1	TRBV11-3	TRBJ1-1	TGTGCCAGCATTAACAGGGGAATTTCTGGCACTGAAGCTTTCTTT	CASINRGISGTEAFF
NA	TRBD1	TRBV4-1	TRBJ1-1	TGCGCCAGCAGCCAAGAGACTATCGCGGGACAGGGGAGTTCTGAAGCTTTCTTT	CASSQETIAGQGSSEAFF
once	NA	TRBV19	TRBJ1-2	TGTGCCAGTAGTGTTACAGGGTACGGCTACACCTTC	CASSVTGYGYTF
NA	NA	TRBV10-1	TRBJ1-2	TGCGCCAGCAGTGTTGACCTCCGAGGAGGCTACACCTTC	CASSVDLRGGYTF
few	TRBD1	TRBV27	TRBJ2-1	TGTGCCAGCAGGCAGGGGGCCGACAATGAGCAGTTCTTC	CASRQGADNEQFF
NA	TRBD1	TRBV4-2	TRBJ1-1	TGTGCCAGCAGCCAAGAAGACAGGGGAATCACTGAAGCTTTCTTT	CASSQEDRGITEAFF
NA	NA	TRBV5-1	TRBJ1-2	TGCGCCAGCAGCTTGGCCGGCCCCCAGGCAGGCGGCTACACCTTC	CASSLAGPQAGGYTF
NA	NA	TRBV5-8	TRBJ1-1	TGTGCCAGCAGCCTACAGGGAGTTACTGAAGCTTTCTTT	CASSLQGVTEAFF
once	TRBD2	TRBV9	TRBJ2-3	TGTGCCAGCAGCCTTACCCCCGGGAGGGGAGATACGCAGTATTTT	CASSLTPGRGDTQYF
once	NA	TRBV7-9	TRBJ1-3	TGTGCCAGCAGCTCCCGCGCGGGACGTAGTCGTCCCTCTGGAAACACCATATATTTT	CASSSRAGRSRPSGNTIYF
NA	NA	TRBV19	TRBJ2-3	TGTGCCAGTAGTCCCTTTGACTCCCAGACCGCGGATACGCAGTATTTT	CASSPFDSQTADTQYF
few	TRBD2	TRBV5-4	TRBJ2-1	TGTGCCAGCAGCTTGGTGGTTAGCGGGCAGGATCAGCAGTTCTTC	CASSLVVSGQDQQFF
few	NA	TRBV5-4	TRBJ2-7	TGTGCCAGCAGCTTGGACCCAGGGTCCTACGAGCAGTACTTC	CASSLDPGSYEQYF
NA	TRBD2	TRBV7-6	TRBJ2-5	TGTGCCAGCAGCTTAGTGAGGGCGGGAGAAGAGACCCAGTACTTC	CASSLVRAGEETQYF
NA	NA	TRBV18	TRBJ1-3	TGTGCCAGCTCACCAGGGGCGTCTGGAAACACCATATATTTT	CASSPGASGNTIYF
once	NA	TRBV28	TRBJ1-1	TGTGCCAGCAGGGTAAGAGAACTGAACACTGAAGCTTTCTTT	CASRVRELNTEAFF
NA	NA	TRBV4-1	TRBJ2-3	TGCGCCAGCAGCCAAGTTGGAGCGTCTAGCACAGATACGCAGTATTTT	CASSQVGASSTDTQYF
NA	NA	TRBV28	TRBJ2-7	TGTGCCAGCAGTTTACAGGGGCTCAGGAACGAGCAGTACTTC	CASSLQGLRNEQYF
few	NA	TRBV28	TRBJ2-7	TGTGCCAGCAGTTCAGGACAGACTTGGAGCTCCTACGAGCAGTACTTC	CASSSGQTWSSYEQYF
NA	TRBD1	TRBV2	TRBJ2-7	TGTGCCAGCAGTACGGGACAGGGCTCCCTCTACGAGCAGTACTTC	CASSTGQGSLYEQYF
NA	TRBD2	TRBV5-4	TRBJ2-1	TGTGCCAGCCGTCTGGGGTCGGCTAGCGGGAGTCTTGATGAGCAGTTCTTC	CASRLGSASGSLDEQFF
NA	NA	TRBV7-9	TRBJ2-7	TGTGCCAGCAGCGTCGACTCATCCTCCTACGAGCAGTACTTC	CASSVDSSSYEQYF
once	NA	TRBV5-1	TRBJ2-1	TGCGCCAGCAGCTTATCTAGCATTTCCAATGAGCAGTTCTTC	CASSLSSISNEQFF
NA	TRBD2	TRBV28	TRBJ2-1	TGTGCCACCCTCGGGGGGAGTAGCTCCTACAATGAGCAGTTCTTC	CATLGGSSSYNEQFF
NA	NA	TRBV19	TRBJ2-1	TGTGCCAGCCGAGACAGACACTCCTACAATGAGCAGTTCTTC	CASRDRHSYNEQFF
NA	TRBD2	TRBV27	TRBJ2-1	TGTGCCAGCAGTTTTGAGGGAGGGCCCCACAATGAGCAGTTCTTC	CASSFEGGPHNEQFF
NA	TRBD2	TRBV28	TRBJ2-3	TGTGCCAGCAGTCTTCGAGCGGGAGGGCCCTCAGATACGCAGTATTTT	CASSLRAGGPSDTQYF
NA	NA	TRBV13	TRBJ2-7	TGTGCCTCCTGTTGGCGGGCGGATGGCCACTACGAGCAGTACTTC	CASCWRADGHYEQYF
few	NA	TRBV7-2	TRBJ1-2	TGTGCCAGCAGCCAATTAACAGGGATCGGCTACACCTTC	CASSQLTGIGYTF
once	NA	TRBV29-1	TRBJ2-7	TGCAGCGTTGAATTCGGGATAGGCTACGAGCAGTACTTC	CSVEFGIGYEQYF
NA	NA	TRBV11-2	TRBJ2-1	TGTGCCAGCAGCTCCACCGGGACCTACAATGAGCAGTTCTTC	CASSSTGTYNEQFF
NA	NA	TRBV9	TRBJ1-1	TGTGCCAGCAGCACCGGGCAGGGCTTAGGAGCTTTCTTT	CASSTGQGLGAFF
NA	NA	TRBV4-2	TRBJ2-7	TGTGCCAGCAGCCAAGATATCCTCTTGGCTGATATGAACTACGAGCAGTACTTC	CASSQDILLADMNYEQYF
NA	TRBD1	TRBV5-6	TRBJ1-2	TGTGCCAGCAGCCACGGACAGGGACTTAATGGCTACACCTTC	CASSHGQGLNGYTF
NA	NA	TRBV6-5	TRBJ2-1	TGTGCCAGCGGCCCAGGGTGGGCCAATGAGCAGTTCTTC	CASGPGWANEQFF
NA	TRBD1	TRBV5-1	TRBJ2-7	TGCGCCAGCAGTTTTCCGGGACAGGGGGCCTACGAGCAGTACTTC	CASSFPGQGAYEQYF
NA	TRBD2	TRBV5-4	TRBJ2-1	TGTGCCAGCAGCTCGAGTAGCGGGAGGGCCGGTGAGCAGTTCTTC	CASSSSSGRAGEQFF